This T cell receptor (beta chain) came from a study of blood T cell repertoires in COVID-19. About the study: Samples of COVID-19 (acute and convalescent) were obtained from the United States, Italy and Spain. T cells, B-cell-depleted T cells, or PBMCs supplied cDNA or gDNA.

In the authors' methods: For nucleated cells, counts were estimated from reference gene primer amplification. Profiling relied on immunoSEQ multiplex PCR, and the TCRdb table lists in-frame clones only, not all of them. For V, J and clone size, that table is used; D and trimming come from the DNA. The table has around 100,000 clones, more than 75% seen once. From germline, CDR1 is SGDLS and CDR2 YYNGEE. The CDR3 sequence is 15 residues long. Between the trimmed V and J ends, which lost 0 bases and 0 bases, there was a span of 9 bases. Material for sequencing was peripheral blood. This chain joins TRBV9 and TRBJ1-1; D call uncertain. This receptor was obtained from a human donor in a cohort sampled during active COVID-19. In DNA form, the CDR3 reads TGTGCCAGCAGCGTAGCTACGGCGGTGAACACTGAAGCTTTCTTT. Translating gives CASSVATAVNTEAFF.